This T cell receptor (beta chain) was retrieved from a study of blood T cell repertoires in COVID-19 (dated by TCRdb to between 2020 and 2021). With regard to the full study: Samples covering the acute and convalescent phases of COVID-19 were provided by collaborators in the United States, Italy and Spain. The repertoires were released in a freely available public database intended as a resource for research on the immune response to SARS-CoV-2. The samples were drawn from two sources: the first 160 participants of the ongoing ImmuneRACE study, and 1,000 to 1,500 subjects contributed by 6 global collaborators. Subjects who had been exposed to COVID-19, were actively infected with it, or had recovered from it provided the deeply sampled blood TCRbeta repertoires that made up the dataset. Nearly every sample came with metadata listing a de-identified subject ID, COVID-19 status, age in years and sex. Where available, HLA class I and class II types were taken from metadata supplied by the sample provider and were not determined by assay-based typing. The material from the prospective study consisted of cDNA or gDNA derived from T cells, B-cell-depleted T cells, or PBMCs.

The immunoSEQ Assay, a bias-controlled multiplex PCR, was used to amplify TCRbeta CDR3 regions from genomic DNA. Per the authors' processing: Within the assay, amplification of reference gene primers was used to estimate how many nucleated cells each sample contained. To quantify the absolute abundance of each unique TCRbeta CDR3 rearrangement, sequence reads were collapsed and filtered. Productive Simpson clonality was computed per sample as the square root of Simpson's diversity index over productive rearrangements. TCRdb retrieved this table from immuneACCESS and kept in-frame rearrangements only. Not all clones are present; in checked studies, unresolved V genes account for under half, and no reason is known for the remainder. V and J calls plus clone size are reproduced from that table; the DNA served to infer D and trimming. Here the sample has 250,000 to 350,000 clones; under 90% occur a single time. Under 3% of the sample comes from the top ten.

The CDR3 runs 14 amino acids, cysteine and phenylalanine included. Kept here is only the CDR3 DNA, which spans 42 bases and is read in frame from base 1. As encoded in the germline V gene (reference sequence), CDR1 is SGHNT while CDR2 is YYREEE. Trimming removed 0 bases from V and 1 base from J; the gene matches leave 0 bases unexplained. One collaborating source in Seattle enrolled patients while the patients were actively infected and followed the patients over time throughout the course of disease. Whole blood was collected in K2EDTA tubes by collaborating institutions according to the institutions' own protocols. Collaborator samples were shipped for TCRbeta analysis as frozen whole blood, isolated PBMCs, or DNA extracted from either sample type. The sample holds a few counts of this clone. Its antigen remains unidentified. No base quality information exists; no much larger clone differs at one position.

Here is what the overall study found, with its caveats: The amount of clinical and demographic metadata varied by source and participant and was provided uncurated.

The source is a woman aged 25 to 39 with COVID-19, enrolled during active disease. Sequenced: peripheral blood. Recombination linked TRBV5-4 to TRBJ1-1; 7 bases in the junction line up with TRBD1. The DNA sequence is TGTGCCAGCAGCTTGGACAGGGGGAACACTGAAGCTTTCTTT. The translation is CASSLDRGNTEAFF.